This entry is about one TCR beta chain. Adults between about 18 and 95 years of age took part from more than 20 US areas. The data were obtained in a study of blood T cell repertoires in COVID-19. Data came from immunoSEQ multiplex PCR; TCRdb stores just in-frame clones and leaves some out. This sample carries over 110,000 clones, 75% to 90% of them seen once, and the ten largest clones take 3% to 4%. V lost 1 base, J lost 5 bases, and 18 bases lay in between. CDR1 and CDR2 (germline): SGHRS, YFSETQ. There are 17 residues in the CDR3. Sequenced: PBMCs or T cells enriched from blood (not recorded which). This chain uses TRBV5-1 with TRBJ2-2; D perhaps matches TRBD1 (8 bases). This clonotype was sampled from a middle-aged man in a cohort exposed to, infected with or recovered from COVID-19 (not recorded which). The DNA of the CDR3 is TGCGCCAGCAGCTTGACAGCGGGGACAGGATTAACCGGGGAGCTGTTTTTT. Its translation: CASSLTAGTGLTGELFF.